The source of this T cell receptor beta chain is a study of T cells after yellow fever vaccination. The V gene lost 2 bases and the J gene lost 4 bases, with 12 bases spanning the gap. The CDR3 is 14 amino acids. CDR1 is SGHRS, CDR2 YFSETQ, per germline. MiXCR was run by TCRdb on the 5' RACE reads, yielding one entry per CDR3 protein. This sample has about 340,000 distinct CDR3 sequences, with 8.5% to 10% found just once. There are many counts of this clonotype. The sequence was collected from a young man who received the YFV17D yellow fever vaccine. The rearrangement uses TRBV5-1 and TRBJ2-5; the D gene is possibly TRBD1 (6 bases). Sequencing used PBMCs, obtained on the day of the first yellow fever vaccination. The CDR3 bases are TGCGCCAGCAGCTTATGGGGGCCCGGAGAGACCCAGTACTTC. Protein: CASSLWGPGETQYF. The variable domain in full, with the rest retrieved from reference TRBV5-1 and TRBJ2-5, is KAGVTQTPRYLIKTRGQQVTLSCSPISGHRSVSWYQQTPGQGLQFLFEYFSETQRNKGNFPGRFSGRQFSNSRSEMNVSTLELGDSALYLCASSLWGPGETQYFGPGTRLLVL.